The 10 T cell receptor beta chains given below trace back to one sample, sequenced in a study of blood T cell repertoires in COVID-19. Repertoires were generated with immunoSEQ multiplex PCR, while TCRdb's copy carries only in-frame clones and drops some. The sample lists under 200,000 clones, 84% occurring once. Sequenced: peripheral blood. The receptors here all came from a man aged 25 to 45 with active or convalescent COVID-19.

The rearrangement links TRBV10-3 to TRBJ2-7; 7 bases align to TRBD2. Germline CDR1 is ENHRY and CDR2 is SYGVKD. J gave up 4 bases and V 4 bases, and 4 bases lay outside the gene matches. The CDR3 consists of 13 residues. The CDR3 sequence: CAISGREAYEQYF. The DNA for the CDR3 is TGTGCCATCAGTGGACGGGAGGCGTACGAGCAGTACTTC.

The rearrangement links TRBV7-6 to TRBJ2-5, with 8 bases matching TRBD1. The CDR3 runs to 18 residues. Germline V CDR1 and CDR2: SGHVS, FNYEAQ. The J segment lost 5 bases and the V segment lost 0 bases, leaving 14 bases of the junction unmatched. The CDR3 is CASSLATPLRGLTETQYF. CDR3 DNA sequence: TGTGCCAGCAGCTTAGCGACTCCTCTCAGGGGGCTAACGGAGACCCAGTACTTC.

This clone was recorded once. The rearrangement uses TRBV19 and TRBJ2-7; 8 bases are a match to TRBD2. There are 13 residues in the CDR3. From germline, CDR1 is LNHDA and CDR2 SQIVND (reference sequence). V shed 6 bases, J shed 5 bases, and the junction held 6 bases outside the gene matches. The CDR3 reads CASSSSGLNEQYF. CDR3 coding DNA: TGTGCCAGTAGCTCTAGCGGGCTTAACGAGCAGTACTTC.

This chain links TRBV30 with TRBJ2-4, with D perhaps TRBD2 (5 bases). CDR3 size: 11 residues. Germline lookup yields CDR1 GTSNPN and CDR2 SVGIG (reference sequence). Trimming took off 3 bases at V and 9 bases at J, with 9 bases between the two ends. The CDR3 DNA is TGTGCCTGGAGCGGAGGAGCCATTCAGTACTTC. Amino acids: CAWSGGAIQYF.

This chain joins TRBV6-1 and TRBJ2-1, with D maybe TRBD1 (6 bases). The ends were cut back, 3 bases at V and 7 bases at J, with 16 bases in the middle. The CDR3 consists of 15 residues. Per germline, CDR1 MNHNS and CDR2 SASEGT. CDR3 sequence reads: CASSESGAGENEQFF. The CDR3 coding sequence is TGTGCCAGCAGTGAGTCAGGGGCAGGAGAGAATGAGCAGTTCTTC.

Here the CDR3 reads CASSNEGTDTQYF. CDR3 DNA sequence: TGTGCCAGTAGTAATGAGGGCACAGATACGCAGTATTTT. The chain employs TRBV19 and TRBJ2-3; no firm D call. The CDR3 has 13 residues. Looked up from germline, CDR1 is LNHDA and CDR2 is SQIVND (reference sequence). The V gene lost 4 bases and the J gene lost 1 base, with 6 bases spanning the gap.

A word on this clone: The sample contains more than one DNA sequence encoding this CDR3. V usage is TRBV2 and J usage is TRBJ2-1; D might be TRBD1 (5 bases). Germline lookup yields CDR1 SNHLY and CDR2 FYNNEI. The CDR3 totals 13 residues. Trimming removed 2 bases from V and 8 bases from J, with 10 bases in between. CDR3 nucleotides: TGTGCCAGCAGTGAAACGCAGGGTTATGAGCAGTTCTTC. Protein sequence: CASSETQGYEQFF.

The rearrangement joins TRBV18 to TRBJ1-2; possibly TRBD1 for D (5 bases). CDR1 and CDR2 from the germline V gene are KGHSH and LQKENI. CDR3 length equals 14 residues. V was shortened by 2 bases and J by 5 bases, with 12 bases between the two germline ends. CDR3: CASSPSGFGYGYTF. CDR3 bases: TGTGCCAGCTCACCATCAGGGTTTGGGTATGGCTACACCTTC.

The chain recombines TRBV23-1 with TRBJ1-1; D may be TRBD1 (5 bases). TRBV23-1 is classed as an ORF, of uncertain function. V lost 4 bases and J lost 0, with 12 bases in between. The CDR3 consists of 15 residues. This chain's CDR3 is CASSLDDRVNTEAFF. As DNA, the CDR3 is TGCGCCAGCAGTCTTGACGACAGAGTGAACACTGAAGCTTTCTTT.

This clone has only one observation. The CDR3 bases are TGTGCCAGCCTTCTTCGAGCCGCCCAAGAGACCCAGTACTTC. Its translation: CASLLRAAQETQYF. The chain employs TRBV2 and TRBJ2-5; D is uncertain. CDR3 length: 14 amino acids. Trimming pared 8 bases from V and 1 base from J, leaving 14 bases between. Germline V gives CDR1 SNHLY, CDR2 FYNNEI.